This TCR beta chain was found in a study of response to subunit inactivated influenza vaccine. The CDR3 is 17 residues long. Germline values: CDR1 SGHTA, CDR2 FQGNSA. V was pared by 2 bases and J by 4 bases, with 13 bases of the junction left unmatched. From the RT-PCR reads, TCRdb called clonotypes with MiXCR, one entry per CDR3 protein. The data contain some 570,000 distinct CDR3 sequences, approximately 11% of them seen just once; the ten biggest clones take up 11%. The data also belong to a second study, concerning T cells expressing NK-cell markers. That source reports: 5'RACE template switching with UMIs produced the TCR beta cDNA. Sequencing of TCR beta repertoires drew on sorted CD3+CD56+NKG2C+, CD3+CD56+NKG2C- and CD3+CD56-NKG2C+ T cells. NKG2C+ dominant clonotype frequencies in more than 5 donors were roughly 1.0-7.5% of CD8+ T cells. Uncertainty persisted over the HCMV specificity of expanded NKG2C+ T cell clones.

The chain carries TRBV7-2 and TRBJ2-7; 8 nucleotides align to TRBD2. The material sequenced was PBMCs from blood, taken on the day of vaccination. The TCR comes from a man in his forties or fifties who received an inactivated influenza vaccine. The CDR3, as DNA: TGTGCCAGCAGCTTACGTTCGAGCGGGAGCCCTGGGTACGAGCAGTACTTC. This encodes CASSLRSSGSPGYEQYF.